One sample yielded the 25 T cell receptor beta chains listed below, sequenced in a study of PD-1 blockade in mismatch repair-deficient tumors. Using immunoSEQ multiplex PCR, the repertoire was profiled, and TCRdb retains in-frame clones only, with some absent. The table includes around 30,000 clones, around 80% detected once. Sequenced material: PBMCs, taken approximately 6 weeks after starting pembrolizumab. These TCRs come from an adult with mismatch repair-deficient cancer.

The sample holds one count of this clone. The rearrangement links TRBV28 to TRBJ1-2; possible D gene TRBD1, 6 bases. V lost 11 bases and J 4 bases, leaving 14 bases between the germline ends. The V gene's germline CDR1 is MDHEN and CDR2 SYDVKM. The CDR3 spans 12 residues. The CDR3 DNA follows: TGTGCCGGGGGGGCCCCTGGCTATGGCTACACCTTC. Encoded protein: CAGGAPGYGYTF.

As for this clone: Different DNA sequences within this sample yield the same CDR3. The genes are TRBV5-1 and TRBJ2-1; 14 nucleotides match TRBD2. V shed 0 bases and J 7 bases; nucleotides not matched to a gene: 0. Germline V CDR1 and CDR2: SGHRS, YFSETQ. The CDR3 sequence is 15 residues long. CDR3 nucleotide sequence: TGCGCCAGCAGCTTGGGACTAGCGGGGGGGAATGAGCAGTTCTTC. It translates to CASSLGLAGGNEQFF.

The V and J genes are TRBV9 and TRBJ1-5, with 7 bases aligning to TRBD1. The CDR3 is made up of 19 amino acids. The germline gives CDR1 SGDLS, CDR2 YYNGEE. Trimming at V came to 3 bases and at J to 7 bases, leaving 22 bases not matched to a gene. The CDR3 protein is CASSGGDRVKKWPNQPQHF. DNA of the CDR3: TGTGCCAGCAGCGGAGGAGACAGGGTAAAAAAGTGGCCGAACCAGCCCCAGCATTTT.

J is TRBJ1-3 and V is TRBV4-1, with 10 bases fitting TRBD1. This CDR3 region has 16 residues. Losses at the gene ends were 1 base for V and 2 bases for J; bases not matched to a gene: 2. Germline V lookup: CDR1 MGHRA, CDR2 YSYEKL. The CDR3 here is CASSQGGTGAGNTIYF. The CDR3 nucleotides read TGCGCCAGCAGCCAAGGGGGGACAGGGGCTGGAAACACCATATATTTT.

The V gene is TRBV9, the J gene TRBJ2-6; the D is unclear. CDR3 length: 19 residues. Trimming took 0 bases from V and 0 from J, leaving 16 bases between them. The germline V gene has CDR1 SGDLS and CDR2 YYNGEE. The CDR3, as DNA: TGTGCCAGCAGCGTAGAAAGATTCCTTTACAGCTCTGGGGCCAACGTCCTGACTTTC. Translation gives CASSVERFLYSSGANVLTF.

The rearrangement uses TRBV11-2 and TRBJ2-1; weak D call: TRBD2 (6 bases). Trimming removed 5 bases at V and 5 bases at J, with 22 bases between. The CDR3 is made up of 17 amino acids. Germline CDR1 reads SGHAT; CDR2 reads FQNNGV. CDR3 amino acids: CASSGPTHSGGDNEQFF. For the CDR3, the DNA is TGTGCCAGCAGCGGCCCAACCCATAGCGGCGGGGACAATGAGCAGTTCTTC. The full variable domain, rest sourced from reference TRBV11-2 and TRBJ2-1, is EAGVAQSPRYKIIEKRQSVAFWCNPISGHATLYWYQQILGQGPKLLIQFQNNGVVDDSQLPKDRFSAERLKGVDSTLKIQPAKLEDSAVYLCASSGPTHSGGDNEQFFGPGTRLTVL.

CDR3 bases: TGTGCCAGCAGCTTGCGGCAGGGGATTGAAGCTTTCTTT. As protein: CASSLRQGIEAFF. The V call is TRBV5-6, the J call TRBJ1-1; TRBD1 is a possible D gene (6 bases). The CDR3 consists of 13 residues. V was shortened by 1 base and J by 7 bases, with 11 bases between the two germline ends. The germline gives CDR1 SGHDT, CDR2 YYEEEE.

The rearrangement joins TRBV6-1 to TRBJ1-5; D gene uncertain. The germline gives CDR1 MNHNS, CDR2 SASEGT. Trimming pared 1 base from V and 2 bases from J, leaving 9 bases between. The CDR3 loop spans 15 amino acids. CDR3 in amino acids: CASSEVQFGNQPQHF. CDR3 coding DNA: TGTGCCAGCAGTGAAGTCCAGTTTGGCAATCAGCCCCAGCATTTT.

In DNA, the CDR3 is TGTGCCAGCAGTTACACTGGGACAGTAGCTAACTATGGCTACACCTTC. Translated: CASSYTGTVANYGYTF. This chain connects TRBV6-5 to TRBJ1-2, with 7 bases identical to TRBD1. The CDR3 loop spans 16 amino acids. V lost 2 bases and J lost 0; bases outside the gene matches: 6. CDR1 and CDR2 from the germline V gene are MNHEY and SVGAGI.

The chain links TRBV6-4 to TRBJ2-3; D is perhaps TRBD2 (6 bases). V lost 5 bases and J 2 bases, leaving 11 bases between the germline ends. This CDR3 region has 14 residues. Per germline, CDR1 MRHNA and CDR2 SNTAGT. Here the CDR3 reads CASSSTRNTDTQYF. CDR3 nucleotide sequence: TGTGCCAGCAGTTCGACTAGGAACACAGATACGCAGTATTTT.

The rearrangement uses TRBV7-2 and TRBJ1-4, with a possible D match to TRBD1 (6 bases). This CDR3 is built from 13 residues. Germline V lookup: CDR1 SGHTA, CDR2 FQGNSA. V lost 4 bases, J lost 5 bases, and 8 bases lay in between. The CDR3 DNA follows: TGTGCCAGCAGCTACGGACAGAATGAAAAACTGTTTTTT. It yields the protein CASSYGQNEKLFF.

The rearrangement links TRBV2 to TRBJ2-1; 9 bases are a match to TRBD1. This CDR3 has 15 amino acids. CDR1 and CDR2 from the germline V gene are SNHLY and FYNNEI. V dropped 5 bases and J dropped 6; count of bases not matched to a gene: 8. The CDR3 sequence: CASSSPGQGFNEQFF. The CDR3 DNA sequence: TGTGCCAGCAGTTCACCGGGACAGGGATTCAATGAGCAGTTCTTC.

The J gene is TRBJ1-3, the V gene TRBV9; tentative D call: TRBD1 (6 bases). The length of the CDR3 is 14 residues. Germline-derived CDR1 and CDR2 are SGDLS and YYNGEE. The V gene lost 3 bases and the J gene lost 8 bases, with 15 bases spanning the gap. CDR3 protein: CASSASGDTHTIYF. In nucleotides, the CDR3 is TGTGCCAGCAGCGCCAGCGGGGACACTCACACCATATATTTT. The full variable domain, completed using reference TRBV9 and TRBJ1-3, is DSGVTQTPKHLITATGQRVTLRCSPRSGDLSVYWYQQSLDQGLQFLIQYYNGEERAKGNILERFSAQQFPDLHSELNLSSLELGDSALYFCASSASGDTHTIYFGEGSWLTVV.

The chain is built from TRBV7-3 and TRBJ2-1, with D maybe TRBD2 (6 bases). Germline CDR1 SGHTA, CDR2 FQGTGA. This CDR3 is built from 15 residues. V lost 5 bases and J lost 7, with 18 bases in between. CDR3 sequence reads: CASSATPNGGNEQFF. The DNA for the CDR3 is TGTGCCAGCAGCGCCACTCCTAACGGGGGTAATGAGCAGTTCTTC.

The rearrangement links TRBV28 to TRBJ2-3; 7 bases fit TRBD2. The V gene end was trimmed by 5 bases and the J gene end by 1 base; junction bases not matched to a gene: 3. Per germline, CDR1 MDHEN and CDR2 SYDVKM. CDR3 length: 14 residues. DNA for the CDR3: TGTGCCAGCAGTAATAGCGGGCGCACAGATACGCAGTATTTT. The encoded protein is CASSNSGRTDTQYF.

The V gene is TRBV19, the J gene TRBJ1-1, with 8 nucleotides matching TRBD1. The germline V gene encodes CDR1 LNHDA and CDR2 SQIVND (reference sequence). Unmatched junction bases numbered 6, after V lost 5 bases and J lost 1 base. This CDR3 has 15 residues. This chain's CDR3 is CASSVGQGENTEAFF. The CDR3 DNA reads TGTGCCAGTAGTGTTGGACAGGGAGAGAACACTGAAGCTTTCTTT.

This chain's CDR3 is CASSSFGLAGGPGGPYEQYF. The CDR3 bases are TGTGCCAGCAGTTCCTTTGGACTAGCGGGAGGGCCCGGGGGACCCTACGAGCAGTACTTC. The genes are TRBV27 and TRBJ2-7; 15 bases map to TRBD2. The germline CDR1 and CDR2 sequences are MNHEY and SMNVEV (reference sequence). J lost 2 bases, V lost 4 bases, and 15 bases had no gene match. There are 20 residues in the CDR3.

Written as DNA, the CDR3 is TGCGCCAGCAGCTTCTCTGGACAGGGCTACAATGAGCAGTTCTTC. Translation: CASSFSGQGYNEQFF. The chain employs TRBV5-1 and TRBJ2-1, with 8 positions matching TRBD1. Trimming took 2 bases from V and 3 from J; bases not matched to a gene: 4. Germline V gives CDR1 SGHRS, CDR2 YFSETQ. CDR3 length: 15 residues.

This clone was picked up one time. This rearrangement joins TRBV19 to TRBJ2-3, with D possibly TRBD2 on 6 matching bases. The CDR3 sequence is 15 residues long. The germline gives CDR1 LNHDA, CDR2 SQIVND (reference sequence). With 5 bases removed from V and 3 bases from J, the gap between germline ends came to 15 bases. CDR3 bases: TGTGCCAGTAGTCCCTATTATGGGGGGACAGATACGCAGTATTTT. It is translated as CASSPYYGGTDTQYF.

V is TRBV10-3 and J is TRBJ2-7; 9 bases are shared with TRBD2. The CDR3 is made up of 14 amino acids. The V gene's germline CDR1 is ENHRY and CDR2 SYGVKD. V trimming: 4 bases; J trimming: 2 bases; junction bases outside the gene matches: 3. The CDR3 coding sequence is TGTGCCATCAGTGGGGCGGGAGGGCCCTACGAGCAGTACTTC. As protein: CAISGAGGPYEQYF.

The chain carries TRBV5-4 and TRBJ2-5, with TRBD1 matching over 7 bases. The length of the CDR3 is 15 residues. From germline, CDR1 is SGHNT and CDR2 YYREEE (reference sequence). Germline trimming cut 4 bases from V and 3 bases from J; bases unmatched to any gene: 9. The CDR3 loop is CASSLPLGQKETQYF. As DNA, the CDR3 is TGTGCCAGCAGCCTTCCGCTGGGACAGAAAGAGACCCAGTACTTC.

This clone was observed a single time. J is TRBJ2-6 and V is TRBV27; no clear D gene. The V end was cut by 6 bases, the J end by 5 bases, with 11 bases between. The CDR3 totals 14 residues. The germline V gene encodes CDR1 MNHEY and CDR2 SMNVEV (reference sequence). CDR3 sequence: CASRSGGWANVLTF. The DNA of the CDR3 is TGTGCCAGCAGATCAGGTGGATGGGCCAACGTCCTGACTTTC.

Only one count was recorded for this clone. The rearrangement links TRBV6-5 to TRBJ2-2; D unresolved. Germline CDR1 and CDR2: MNHEY and SVGAGI. The germline V and J ends were trimmed by 5 bases and 2 bases, with 12 bases remaining between them. The CDR3 covers 15 residues. CDR3 in DNA: TGTGCCAGCAGTCCCTCGCGATTTAACACCGGGGAGCTGTTTTTT. This sequence encodes CASSPSRFNTGELFF.

The chain links TRBV11-2 to TRBJ1-2; D gene ambiguous. The CDR3 sequence is 13 residues long. Germline assignment: CDR1 SGHAT and CDR2 FQNNGV. Trimming cost V 1 base and J 4 bases, with 7 bases left between them. CDR3 in DNA: TGTGCCAGCAGCTTAGCCCGGGGCTATGGCTACACCTTC. Its protein product is CASSLARGYGYTF.

This clone was observed once. The V gene is TRBV5-1, the J gene TRBJ2-1, with a tentative D call TRBD1 (6 bases). Trimming pared 7 bases from V and 6 bases from J, leaving 17 bases between. The CDR3 extends over 14 amino acids. Germline CDR1 is SGHRS and CDR2 is YFSETQ. CDR3 region: CASQLTGTTNEQFF. The CDR3 nucleotides are TGCGCCAGCCAACTAACCGGGACAACCAATGAGCAGTTCTTC.